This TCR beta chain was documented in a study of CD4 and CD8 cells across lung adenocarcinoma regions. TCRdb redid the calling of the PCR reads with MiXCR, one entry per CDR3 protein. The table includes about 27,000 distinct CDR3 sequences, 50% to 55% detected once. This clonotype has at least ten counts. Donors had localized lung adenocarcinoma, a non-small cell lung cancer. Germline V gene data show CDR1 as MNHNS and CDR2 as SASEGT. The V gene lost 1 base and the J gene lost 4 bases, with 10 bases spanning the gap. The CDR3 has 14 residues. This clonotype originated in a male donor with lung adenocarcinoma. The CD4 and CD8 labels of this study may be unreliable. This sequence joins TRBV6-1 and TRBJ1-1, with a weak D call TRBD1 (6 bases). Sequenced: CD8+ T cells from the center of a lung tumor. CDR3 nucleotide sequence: TGTGCCAGCAGTGAAGGGCAGGGGTTCACTGAAGCTTTCTTT. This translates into CASSEGQGFTEAFF.